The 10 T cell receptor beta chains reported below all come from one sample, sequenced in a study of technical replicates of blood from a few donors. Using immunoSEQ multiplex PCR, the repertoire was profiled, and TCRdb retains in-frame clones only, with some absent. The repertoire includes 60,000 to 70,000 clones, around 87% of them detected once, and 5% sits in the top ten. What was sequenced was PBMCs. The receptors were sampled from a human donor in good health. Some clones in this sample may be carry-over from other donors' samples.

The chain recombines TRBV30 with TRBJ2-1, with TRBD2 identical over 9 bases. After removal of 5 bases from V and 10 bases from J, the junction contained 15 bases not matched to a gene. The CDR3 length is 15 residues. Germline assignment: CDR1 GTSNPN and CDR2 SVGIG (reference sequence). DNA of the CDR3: TGTGCCTGGCTCCCTACTAGCGGGCAGGGTGGGGAGCAGTTCTTC. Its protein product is CAWLPTSGQGGEQFF.

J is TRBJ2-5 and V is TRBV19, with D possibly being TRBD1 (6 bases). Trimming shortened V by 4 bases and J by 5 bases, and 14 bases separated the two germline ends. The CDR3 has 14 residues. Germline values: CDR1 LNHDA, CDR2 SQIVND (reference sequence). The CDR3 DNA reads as TGTGCCAGTAGTACAACAGGGATGGGGGAGACCCAGTACTTC. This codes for CASSTTGMGETQYF.

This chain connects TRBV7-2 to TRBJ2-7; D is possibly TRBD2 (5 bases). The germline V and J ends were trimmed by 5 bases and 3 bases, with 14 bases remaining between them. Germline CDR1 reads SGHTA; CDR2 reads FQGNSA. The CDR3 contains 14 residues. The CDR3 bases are TGTGCCAGCAGCAGGGAACTAGAGGTCTACGAGCAGTACTTC. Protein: CASSRELEVYEQYF.

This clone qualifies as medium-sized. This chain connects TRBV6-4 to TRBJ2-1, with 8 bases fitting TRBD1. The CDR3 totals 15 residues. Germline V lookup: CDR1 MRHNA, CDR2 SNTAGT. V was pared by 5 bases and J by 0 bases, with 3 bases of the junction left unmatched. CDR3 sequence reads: CASSLQGDSYNEQFF. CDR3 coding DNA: TGTGCCAGCAGTTTACAGGGGGACTCCTACAATGAGCAGTTCTTC.

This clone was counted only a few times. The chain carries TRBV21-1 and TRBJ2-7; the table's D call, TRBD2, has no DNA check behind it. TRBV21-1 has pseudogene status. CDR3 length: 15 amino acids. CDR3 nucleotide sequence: TGTGCCAGCAGCCCGAGACTAGCGGGATCGGGGCAGCAGTACTTC. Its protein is CASSPRLAGSGQQYF.

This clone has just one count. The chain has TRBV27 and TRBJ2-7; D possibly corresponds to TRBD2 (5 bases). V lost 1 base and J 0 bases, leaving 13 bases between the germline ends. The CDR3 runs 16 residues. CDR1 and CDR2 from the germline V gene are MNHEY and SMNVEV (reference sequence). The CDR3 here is CASSLLVASNSYEQYF. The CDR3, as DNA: TGTGCCAGCAGTTTATTGGTAGCGAGCAACTCCTACGAGCAGTACTTC.

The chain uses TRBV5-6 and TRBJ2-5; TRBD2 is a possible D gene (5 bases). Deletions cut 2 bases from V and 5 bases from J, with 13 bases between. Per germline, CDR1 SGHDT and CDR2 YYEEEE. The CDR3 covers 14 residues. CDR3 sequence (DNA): TGTGCCAGCAGCTTCGACGGACTGACGGAGACCCAGTACTTC. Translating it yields CASSFDGLTETQYF.

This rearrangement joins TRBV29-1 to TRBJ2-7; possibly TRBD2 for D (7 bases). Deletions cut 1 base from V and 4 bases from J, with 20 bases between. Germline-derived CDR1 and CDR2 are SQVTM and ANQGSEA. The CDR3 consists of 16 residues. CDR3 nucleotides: TGCAGCGTTGAAGTATTCGGGCAGGGGAGGGTTTACGAGCAGTACTTC. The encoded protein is CSVEVFGQGRVYEQYF.

The CDR3 DNA sequence: TGTGCCAGCAGTGATACTAGCGGGAGATTCACCGGGGAGCTGTTTTTT. This translates into CASSDTSGRFTGELFF. The V call is TRBV25-1, the J call TRBJ2-2; 11 nucleotides align to TRBD2. CDR3 length equals 16 residues. The junction had 4 bases not matched to a gene; V was cut back by 3 bases and J by 4 bases. The germline CDR1 and CDR2 sequences are MGHDK and SYGVNS.

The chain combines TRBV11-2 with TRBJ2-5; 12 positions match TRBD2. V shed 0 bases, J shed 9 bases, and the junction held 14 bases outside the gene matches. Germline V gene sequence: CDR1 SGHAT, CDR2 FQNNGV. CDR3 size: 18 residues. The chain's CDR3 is CASSLDPPGTSGWGSQYF. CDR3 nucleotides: TGTGCCAGCAGCTTAGATCCCCCCGGGACTAGCGGGTGGGGGTCCCAGTACTTC.